The entry below gives a single T cell receptor (beta chain) sequence along with its context. The data were produced by immunoSEQ multiplex PCR, yet TCRdb's version contains in-frame clones alone and is incomplete. Among just over 4,000 clones listed, roughly 60% were seen once. This entry is derived from a study of tissue T cells after allogeneic stem cell transplantation. CDR3 size: 14 residues. V shed 4 bases and J 5 bases; nucleotides not matched to a gene: 6. Germline lookup yields CDR1 MNHEY and CDR2 SMNVEV (reference sequence). The chain joins TRBV27 to TRBJ2-5; 8 bases map to TRBD2. The sequence was collected from a female donor at least 60 years old with lung cancer. The sample was tissue from the esophagus, taken at autopsy. CDR3 amino acids: CASSSRGEEETQYF. As DNA, the CDR3 is TGTGCCAGCAGTTCGCGGGGGGAGGAGGAGACCCAGTACTTC.